Listed here is a single TCR beta chain. This entry is derived from a study of blood T cell repertoires in COVID-19. The overall study: The cDNA or gDNA used as material had been derived from T cells, B-cell-depleted T cells, or PBMCs.

Authors' methods: Quantification of nucleated cells was approximated via reference gene primer amplification. This table comes from immunoSEQ multiplex PCR, and its TCRdb copy is limited to in-frame clones, with some not included. Clone size and the V and J calls come from that table; the DNA yielded D and trimming. The table shows under 200,000 clones, with 81% occurring only once. The CDR3 loop spans 16 amino acids. Allocation to cohorts depended on clinical history reported by the participants. The chain is built from TRBV21-1 and TRBJ2-3; the listed D gene, TRBD2, was not tested against the DNA. TRBV21-1 is assigned pseudogene status. This clonotype was obtained from a woman aged 40 to 50 with acute COVID-19. Sequencing used PBMCs or T cells enriched from blood (not recorded which). In nucleotides, the CDR3 is TGTGCCAGCAGCCCCCCAGGGACTAGCGGGAGTGATACGCAGTATTTT. This gives the protein CASSPPGTSGSDTQYF.